This TCR beta chain was profiled in a study of a mutant IDH1 vaccine in newly diagnosed glioma. The time point denotes: baseline, week 1 (first vaccination visit). Treatment meaning: pre-vaccination baseline after standard-of-care therapy. Some clones are missing from TCRdb's copy, which holds only in-frame ones; the method was immunoSEQ multiplex PCR. The table shows 90,000 to 95,000 clones, with about 80% occurring only once. The CDR3 contains 12 residues. Looked up from germline, CDR1 is SEHNR and CDR2 is FQNEAQ (reference sequence). Between the trimmed V and J ends, which lost 6 bases and 6 bases, there was a span of 12 bases.

Source: PBMCs, taken from a glioma patient treated with radiotherapy, temozolomide or both. The TCR sequence derives from a woman between 45 and 60 years old with glioma. The chain carries TRBV7-9 and TRBJ2-7; tentative D call: TRBD2 (6 bases). For the CDR3, the DNA is TGTGCCAGCAGAGGAGGGATTGGCGAGCAGTACTTC. This codes for CASRGGIGEQYF.